Given below is one T cell receptor (beta chain) in context. The sample is drawn from a study of blood T cell repertoires in COVID-19. Study details: Samples representing acute and convalescent COVID-19 were sourced from the United States, Italy and Spain. T cells, B-cell-depleted T cells, or PBMCs provided the cDNA or gDNA that served as material.

V gave up 6 bases and J gave up 8 bases; unmatched junction bases: 8. CDR1 and CDR2 from the germline V gene are LGHNT and FRNRAP. The CDR3 is 15 amino acids. The authors' processing: Counts of nucleated cells, estimated from reference gene primer amplification, were obtained. Generated by immunoSEQ multiplex PCR, the TCRdb table keeps only in-frame clones and is missing some. V and J calls and clone size are given by that table; D and trimming were obtained from the DNA. Of 250,000 to 350,000 clones in the sample, 80% to 85% are singletons; the top ten hold approximately 14%. Sequenced input: peripheral blood. The chain combines TRBV12-5 with TRBJ2-1, with 12 bases fitting TRBD2. This sequence was found in a person aged 65-85 years with COVID-19, enrolled during active disease. The CDR3, as DNA: TGTGCTAGTGGACCGACTAGCGGGAGTGACCATGAGCAGTTCTTC. The encoded protein is CASGPTSGSDHEQFF.